The 30 T cell receptor beta chains listed next were all sequenced from one sample in a study of blood T cell repertoires in COVID-19. Libraries were prepared by immunoSEQ multiplex PCR; TCRdb keeps only in-frame clonotypes and omits some of them. The profile shows 110,000 to 150,000 clones, around 82% of them singletons. The specimen was PBMCs or T cells enriched from blood (not recorded which). These receptors all come from a woman between 50 and 59 years old who had recovered from COVID-19.

The chain recombines TRBV6-2 or TRBV6-3 with TRBJ2-6; the D is unclear. The CDR3 length is 14 residues. Germline V gene sequence: CDR1 MNHEY, CDR2 SVGEGT. V lost 2 bases and J 2 bases, leaving 4 bases between the germline ends. CDR3 DNA: TGTGCCAGCAGTTACCTTACTGGGGCCAACGTCCTGACTTTC. Its translation: CASSYLTGANVLTF.

The chain combines TRBV30 with TRBJ1-5, with D possibly TRBD1 on 5 matching bases. The CDR3 contains 16 residues. The germline V gene encodes CDR1 GTSNPN and CDR2 SVGIG (reference sequence). The V end lost 0 bases, the J end lost 1 base, and 13 bases lay between the germline ends. As DNA, the CDR3 is TGTGCCTGGAGTGTGGCAGGGCTCTACAGCAATCAGCCCCAGCATTTT. Translated: CAWSVAGLYSNQPQHF.

The V and J genes are TRBV6-1 and TRBJ2-1; the match to TRBD2 covers 8 bases. The CDR3 consists of 16 residues. The germline V gene has CDR1 MNHNS and CDR2 SASEGT. V was pared by 2 bases and J by 8 bases, with 11 bases of the junction left unmatched. CDR3: CASSESLGGLVDEQFF. The CDR3 region has the DNA TGTGCCAGCAGTGAAAGTTTAGGGGGACTAGTCGATGAGCAGTTCTTC.

This clone appeared a few times. The CDR3 DNA sequence: TGCGCCAGCAGCTTGGCGGGACTGGATACGCAGTATTTT. Translation: CASSLAGLDTQYF. The chain combines TRBV5-1 with TRBJ2-3; possible D gene TRBD2, 6 bases. Trimming left V 0 bases short and J 6 bases short, with 8 bases between. This CDR3 region has 13 residues. Germline CDR1 SGHRS, CDR2 YFSETQ.

The chain uses TRBV12-3 or TRBV12-4 and TRBJ1-1; no definite D call. Trimming cost V 7 bases and J 1 base, with 10 bases left between them. This CDR3 contains 13 residues. The CDR3 loop reads CASTTNQNTEAFF. The CDR3 region has the DNA TGTGCCAGCACCACAAACCAGAACACTGAAGCTTTCTTT.

This clone was counted between two and nine times. This chain uses TRBV5-1 with TRBJ2-7, with 7 positions matching TRBD1. CDR1 and CDR2 from the germline V gene are SGHRS and YFSETQ. V lost 1 base to trimming and J lost 3 bases; unmatched junction nucleotides: 7. This CDR3 contains 15 residues. The CDR3 region has the DNA TGCGCCAGCAGCTTGTTAGGCCCAGGGGGCTACGAGCAGTACTTC. Encoded protein: CASSLLGPGGYEQYF.

The CDR3 nucleotides read TGCGCCAGCAGCCAAGACCCAGGACTAGCGGGTCAAGAGACCCAGTACTTC. This translates into CASSQDPGLAGQETQYF. The chain carries TRBV4-1 and TRBJ2-5; 11 nucleotides line up with TRBD2. The trim removed 0 bases at V and 2 bases at J, leaving 5 bases unmatched. Germline V CDR1 and CDR2: MGHRA, YSYEKL. The CDR3 sequence is 17 residues long.

This chain links TRBV13 with TRBJ2-5; possible D gene TRBD1, 6 bases. The CDR3 is made up of 14 amino acids. The germline V and J ends were trimmed by 0 bases and 2 bases, with 7 bases remaining between them. CDR1 PRHDT and CDR2 FYEKMQ come from the germline V gene (reference sequence). This chain's CDR3 is CASSLGGQQETQYF. In DNA form, the CDR3 reads TGTGCCAGCAGCTTAGGAGGACAGCAAGAGACCCAGTACTTC.

The V gene is TRBV5-4, the J gene TRBJ1-1, with unresolved D. The CDR3 spans 16 residues. From germline, CDR1 is SGHNT and CDR2 YYREEE (reference sequence). The V end lost 1 base, the J end lost 5 bases, and 18 bases lay between the germline ends. CDR3 residues: CASSLREGFRGTEAFF. Here the CDR3 DNA reads TGTGCCAGCAGCTTGCGGGAGGGTTTCCGAGGAACTGAAGCTTTCTTT.

The chain employs TRBV19 and TRBJ1-2, with TRBD1 as a possible D gene (6 bases). The V end lost 7 bases, the J end lost 2 bases, and 11 bases lay between the germline ends. CDR3 length: 13 amino acids. Germline V CDR1 and CDR2: LNHDA, SQIVND (reference sequence). Here the CDR3 DNA reads TGTGCCAGTAACCCAGGGGTAAACTATGGCTACACCTTC. Amino acids: CASNPGVNYGYTF.

V is TRBV3-1 (or the pseudogene TRBV3-2) and J is TRBJ1-1; D is perhaps TRBD1 (6 bases). V lost 6 bases and J lost 6, with 14 bases in between. Germline loops: CDR1 LGHDT, CDR2 YNNKEL (reference sequence). The CDR3 covers 13 residues. The CDR3 protein is CASRIGGGAEAFF. Written as DNA, the CDR3 is TGTGCCAGCAGAATCGGAGGGGGGGCTGAAGCTTTCTTT.

This clone has a handful of counts. The genes are TRBV29-1 and TRBJ1-1; D perhaps matches TRBD1 (6 bases). Germline V gene sequence: CDR1 SQVTM, CDR2 ANQGSEA. V lost 3 bases and J 4 bases, leaving 12 bases between the germline ends. The CDR3 has 13 residues. Written as DNA, the CDR3 is TGCAGCGTTGAGAGGGGAGGGGGCACTGAAGCTTTCTTT. Residues: CSVERGGGTEAFF.

The V gene is TRBV27, the J gene TRBJ2-3; 12 bases agree with TRBD2. V lost 1 base and J lost 5; bases outside the gene matches: 13. Per germline, CDR1 MNHEY and CDR2 SMNVEV (reference sequence). CDR3 length: 19 residues. The CDR3, as DNA: TGTGCCAGCAGTTTATTAGGCCTAGCGGGGGGGCTAAGAGGAGATACGCAGTATTTT. It specifies CASSLLGLAGGLRGDTQYF.

The J gene is TRBJ1-4, the V gene TRBV29-1; possible D gene TRBD1, 6 bases. The CDR3 has 13 amino acids. CDR1 is SQVTM, CDR2 ANQGSEA, per germline. Trimming cost V 7 bases and J 6 bases, with 15 bases left between them. The CDR3 nucleotides are TGCAGCGGATACGGGGCAGGGGATGAAAAACTGTTTTTT. It specifies CSGYGAGDEKLFF.

The chain joins TRBV3-1 (or the pseudogene TRBV3-2) to TRBJ2-3; 7 bases line up with TRBD2. CDR3 length: 19 residues. Germline-derived CDR1 and CDR2 are LGHDT and YNNKEL (reference sequence). Trimming removed 0 bases from V and 2 bases from J; junction bases left unmatched: 14. CDR3 sequence reads: CASSQDSPVGGWDTDTQYF. The CDR3 DNA reads as TGTGCCAGCAGCCAAGATAGTCCGGTGGGGGGGTGGGACACAGATACGCAGTATTTT.

The V and J genes are TRBV27 and TRBJ1-5; no definite D call. V lost 3 bases and J lost 0, with 6 bases in between. The germline V gene encodes CDR1 MNHEY and CDR2 SMNVEV (reference sequence). This CDR3 comprises 14 residues. CDR3 bases: TGTGCCAGCAGTTTTGGCCCTAGCAATCAGCCCCAGCATTTT. As protein: CASSFGPSNQPQHF.

This chain connects TRBV18 to TRBJ2-3; 7 bases are a match to TRBD1. The CDR3 contains 14 residues. Germline V gene sequence: CDR1 KGHSH, CDR2 LQKENI. The trim removed 5 bases at V and 3 bases at J, leaving 5 bases unmatched. The CDR3 DNA reads as TGTGCCAGCTCATCTCAGACAGGGACAGATACGCAGTATTTT. Encoded protein: CASSSQTGTDTQYF.

V is TRBV19 and J is TRBJ1-4, with unresolved D. Trimming left V 3 bases short and J 3 bases short, with 8 bases between. Germline V gives CDR1 LNHDA, CDR2 SQIVND (reference sequence). The CDR3 contains 14 residues. CDR3 coding DNA: TGTGCCAGTAGTATTGAGGTTCCTAATGAAAAACTGTTTTTT. It specifies CASSIEVPNEKLFF.

The chain couples TRBV5-1 to TRBJ1-5; D remains unclear. V lost 3 bases and J 2 bases, leaving 12 bases between the germline ends. The CDR3 covers 15 residues. From germline, CDR1 is SGHRS and CDR2 YFSETQ. The CDR3 region has the DNA TGCGCCAGCAGCTGGGGAGGCGGGGGCAATCAGCCCCAGCATTTT. Protein: CASSWGGGGNQPQHF.

The V call is TRBV10-3, the J call TRBJ1-1; 8 bases agree with TRBD1. Germline V gives CDR1 ENHRY, CDR2 SYGVKD. CDR3 length: 14 residues. V dropped 3 bases and J dropped 4; count of bases not matched to a gene: 4. CDR3 sequence: CAISEGQGSTEAFF. CDR3 bases: TGTGCCATCAGTGAAGGACAGGGAAGCACTGAAGCTTTCTTT.

The genes are TRBV9 and TRBJ1-5, with D uncertain. The CDR3 runs 14 residues. The germline gives CDR1 SGDLS, CDR2 YYNGEE. V was trimmed by 4 bases and J by 7 bases, leaving 15 bases between them. The CDR3 region is CASSPGGRAQPQHF. The CDR3 nucleotides read TGTGCCAGCAGCCCAGGAGGGAGGGCACAGCCCCAGCATTTT.

This chain uses TRBV27 with TRBJ1-5, with 7 positions matching TRBD1. J was trimmed by 1 base and V by 5 bases; bases with no gene match: 5. This CDR3 region has 15 residues. In germline, CDR1 is MNHEY, CDR2 SMNVEV (reference sequence). CDR3 bases: TGTGCCAGCAGTAGACAGGGCAGGAGCAATCAGCCCCAGCATTTT. Amino acid sequence: CASSRQGRSNQPQHF.

The genes are TRBV30 and TRBJ2-7; D is possibly TRBD2 (7 bases). CDR1 and CDR2 (germline): GTSNPN, SVGIG (reference sequence). This CDR3 is built from 14 residues. Deletions cut 1 base from V and 2 bases from J, with 12 bases between. The CDR3 here is CAWSEGGGAYEQYF. CDR3 DNA sequence: TGTGCCTGGAGTGAAGGGGGGGGAGCCTACGAGCAGTACTTC.

In DNA form, the CDR3 reads TGTGCCAGCAGTGAAGGTGAAGGGAGGGGCGAGACCCAGTACTTC. As protein: CASSEGEGRGETQYF. This chain links TRBV25-1 with TRBJ2-5, with 7 bases identical to TRBD2. Germline V gene sequence: CDR1 MGHDK, CDR2 SYGVNS. CDR3 length equals 15 residues. V shed 2 bases and J 5 bases; nucleotides not matched to a gene: 8.

This clone was detected only a few times. This chain connects TRBV27 to TRBJ1-2, with 7 bases aligning to TRBD1. Germline assignment: CDR1 MNHEY and CDR2 SMNVEV (reference sequence). The CDR3 is 14 residues long. Trimming took 8 bases from V and 4 from J; bases not matched to a gene: 10. The CDR3 here is CASGTDQGVYGYTF. CDR3 nucleotides: TGTGCCAGCGGGACGGATCAGGGGGTCTATGGCTACACCTTC.

V is TRBV6-5 and J is TRBJ1-3, with D tentatively TRBD1 (5 bases). With 11 bases removed from V and 0 bases from J, the gap between germline ends came to 14 bases. The CDR3 has 14 amino acids. CDR1 MNHEY and CDR2 SVGAGI come from the germline V gene. The CDR3 is CAGGGINSGNTIYF. The CDR3, as DNA: TGTGCCGGGGGGGGGATCAACTCTGGAAACACCATATATTTT.

The rearrangement uses TRBV3-1 (or the pseudogene TRBV3-2) and TRBJ2-5, with TRBD1 matching 11 bases. Losses at the gene ends were 4 bases for V and 4 bases for J; bases not matched to a gene: 2. Germline lookup yields CDR1 LGHDT and CDR2 YNNKEL (reference sequence). The CDR3 contains 14 residues. CDR3 in DNA: TGTGCCAGCAGCCGTGGGACAGGGGGAGAGACCCAGTACTTC. Translation gives CASSRGTGGETQYF.

CDR3 sequence reads: CASSLVPARPDEKLFF. The CDR3 DNA reads as TGTGCCAGCAGTTTAGTCCCAGCGAGGCCTGATGAAAAACTGTTTTTT. The gene calls are TRBV28 and TRBJ1-4; the D is unclear. Germline V CDR1 and CDR2: MDHEN, SYDVKM. V gave up 2 bases and J gave up 6 bases, with 16 bases separating them. The CDR3 is made up of 16 amino acids.

The chain links TRBV18 to TRBJ1-2; 9 nucleotides align to TRBD1. J was trimmed by 0 bases and V by 6 bases; bases with no gene match: 5. This CDR3 contains 15 residues. The germline V gene has CDR1 KGHSH and CDR2 LQKENI. The CDR3 loop reads CASSERQGANYGYTF. The CDR3, as DNA: TGTGCCAGCTCCGAACGACAGGGGGCTAACTATGGCTACACCTTC.

This rearrangement joins TRBV9 to TRBJ1-3, with D possibly being TRBD1 (6 bases). CDR3 length: 14 amino acids. V was shortened by 5 bases and J by 1 base, with 10 bases between the two germline ends. Germline V gives CDR1 SGDLS, CDR2 YYNGEE. DNA for the CDR3: TGTGCCAGCAGTGGGACATCTTCTGGAAACACCATATATTTT. Residues: CASSGTSSGNTIYF. Complete variable domain (other parts from reference TRBV9 and TRBJ1-3): DSGVTQTPKHLITATGQRVTLRCSPRSGDLSVYWYQQSLDQGLQFLIQYYNGEERAKGNILERFSAQQFPDLHSELNLSSLELGDSALYFCASSGTSSGNTIYFGEGSWLTVV.